The text below deals with one T cell receptor beta chain. Antigen specificity is unknown. Libraries were prepared by immunoSEQ multiplex PCR; TCRdb keeps only in-frame clonotypes and omits some of them. The sample lists 80,000 to 90,000 clones; around 90% were seen once. The entry originates in a study of T cell responses to AZD1222 COVID-19 vaccine. The CDR3 runs 15 residues. CDR1 SGHAT and CDR2 FQNNGV come from the germline V gene. V was clipped by 3 bases and J by 0 bases, with 10 bases between them. General observations from the study: The sample set comprised mostly white British donors with more females, and clonal diversity was possibly underestimated. It was only five to seven AZD1222 recipients who were seropositive at baseline. Spike-wide vaccine-associated CD4 TCRs dominated at 160-218 and 743-854. Variant regions that are unmutated are reportedly the target of nearly half of spike-specific TCRs.

Source: peripheral blood, taken on day 0 of AZD1222 vaccination. The V gene is TRBV11-2, the J gene TRBJ2-3, with a weak D call TRBD2 (6 bases). The receptor comes from an adult in good health. The CDR3, as DNA: TGTGCCAGCAGCTTGGTAGCGGCTAGCACAGATACGCAGTATTTT. It encodes CASSLVAASTDTQYF.